This is a list of T cell receptor beta chains from one sample in a study of blood T cells in healthy people across ages. MiXCR was run by TCRdb on the 5' RACE reads, yielding one entry per CDR3 protein. The table lists 1.5 million to 2 million distinct CDR3 sequences, 30% to 35% of them singletons. Sequencing was carried out using blood. The origin of the receptors is a young woman in good health. CDR3s include the opening cysteine and the closing phenylalanine or tryptophan. A D gene is named only where the DNA matches it firmly. Some rows mark clone size as missing; the rest say once, few, many or name a class of expanded clone.

v_gene,abundance,d_gene,j_gene,CDR3aa,CDR3nt
TRBV4-2,few,-,TRBJ2-1,CASSQGGGLEQFF,TGTGCCAGCAGCCAAGGAGGGGGGCTGGAGCAGTTCTTC
TRBV7-9,few,-,TRBJ2-1,CASSSFDNEQFF,TGTGCCAGCAGCTCCTTTGACAATGAGCAGTTCTTC
TRBV7-2,few,-,TRBJ1-1,CASSPRQLLNTEAFF,TGTGCCAGCAGCCCTAGGCAGTTACTTAACACTGAAGCTTTCTTT
TRBV27,few,-,TRBJ2-7,CASSVYGGYEQYF,TGTGCCAGCAGTGTCTACGGAGGCTACGAGCAGTACTTC
TRBV30,-,-,TRBJ1-5,CAWRPTLTQPQHF,TGTGCCTGGAGGCCCACACTTACCCAGCCCCAGCATTTT
TRBV7-9,-,-,TRBJ1-5,CASSSGSGQPQHF,TGTGCCAGCAGCTCGGGATCGGGTCAGCCCCAGCATTTT
TRBV27,-,-,TRBJ2-1,CASSLHPGEGLSYNEQFF,TGTGCCAGCAGTTTACACCCCGGTGAAGGCCTCTCCTACAATGAGCAGTTCTTC
TRBV2,-,-,TRBJ2-7,CASSEVRISYEQYF,TGTGCCAGCAGTGAAGTCAGGATATCCTACGAGCAGTACTTC
TRBV14,-,TRBD1,TRBJ2-5,CASSQGRQGIGETQYF,TGTGCCAGCAGCCAAGGCCGACAGGGAATAGGAGAGACCCAGTACTTC
TRBV28,few,-,TRBJ1-3,CASSRTQGSGNTIYF,TGTGCCAGCAGCAGAACCCAGGGAAGTGGAAACACCATATATTTT
TRBV21-1,-,-,TRBJ2-7,CASSKLYSWVVAAAYEQYF,TGTGCCAGCAGCAAACTCTACAGTTGGGTGGTAGCGGCGGCCTACGAGCAGTACTTC
TRBV20-1,few,-,TRBJ1-2,CSALRETTITNYGYTF,TGCAGTGCCTTAAGGGAGACAACGATTACTAACTATGGCTACACCTTC
TRBV27,-,-,TRBJ1-1,CASSSSGARGTEAFF,TGTGCCAGCAGTTCGAGCGGGGCTCGAGGCACTGAAGCTTTCTTT
TRBV20-1,-,TRBD1,TRBJ2-7,CSARDSLLYEQYF,TGCAGTGCTCGGGACAGTCTATTGTACGAGCAGTACTTC
TRBV11-2,-,-,TRBJ2-5,CASSDHRGETQYF,TGTGCCAGCAGCGACCATAGGGGGGAGACCCAGTACTTC
TRBV27,-,-,TRBJ1-1,CASSLYYTEAFF,TGTGCCAGCAGTTTATATTACACTGAAGCTTTCTTT
TRBV7-3,-,TRBD2,TRBJ2-2,CASSPTTLAVGGLNTGELFF,TGTGCCAGCAGTCCCACAACACTAGCGGTGGGAGGGCTGAACACCGGGGAGCTGTTTTTT
TRBV5-1,few,-,TRBJ2-7,CASRQGRNEQYF,TGCGCCAGCAGGCAAGGGCGGAACGAGCAGTACTTC
TRBV6-5,few,-,TRBJ1-1,CATSRRSNTEAFF,TGTGCCACGTCCCGGAGATCGAACACTGAAGCTTTCTTT
TRBV5-1,many,TRBD2,TRBJ2-7,CASKRLAESSYEQYF,TGCGCCAGCAAGAGGCTAGCGGAGAGCTCCTACGAGCAGTACTTC
TRBV28,many,-,TRBJ2-7,CASRAPGSTGEQYF,TGTGCCAGCAGGGCCCCGGGTTCCACGGGGGAGCAGTACTTC
TRBV5-1,few,TRBD2,TRBJ2-2,CASSPGLAGAPRRELFF,TGCGCCAGCAGCCCTGGACTAGCGGGCGCCCCTCGCCGGGAGCTGTTTTTT
TRBV4-1,-,TRBD2,TRBJ2-2,CASSQDLAGGPSGELFF,TGCGCCAGCAGCCAAGATCTAGCGGGGGGGCCTAGCGGGGAGCTGTTTTTT
TRBV6-6,few,-,TRBJ2-3,CASSYAAATDTQYF,TGTGCCAGCAGTTACGCCGCAGCTACAGATACGCAGTATTTT
TRBV20-1,few,-,TRBJ2-7,CSAPGAVGLGLYEQYF,TGCAGTGCTCCGGGGGCGGTGGGTCTTGGTCTCTACGAGCAGTACTTC
TRBV11-2,-,-,TRBJ2-1,CASNLDRDNEQFF,TGTGCCAGCAATTTAGATAGGGACAATGAGCAGTTCTTC
TRBV13,many,-,TRBJ2-7,CASSHRTGRVSYEQYF,TGTGCCAGCAGCCATCGGACAGGGAGGGTCTCCTACGAGCAGTACTTC
TRBV13,-,-,TRBJ2-3,CASSSPRAGGTDTQYF,TGTGCCAGCAGCTCACCCCGGGCCGGGGGCACAGATACGCAGTATTTT
TRBV4-1,few,-,TRBJ2-4,CASSQGRSRGLGEQYF,TGCGCCAGCAGCCAAGGTCGCAGCAGGGGTCTGGGTGAGCAGTACTTC
TRBV6-1,few,TRBD2,TRBJ2-1,CASSALAGSYNEQFF,TGTGCCAGCAGTGCCCTAGCGGGCTCCTACAATGAGCAGTTCTTC
TRBV3-1,few,-,TRBJ1-6,CASSQDELINSPLHF,TGTGCCAGCAGCCAAGATGAGCTGATTAATTCACCCCTCCACTTT
TRBV2,-,TRBD2,TRBJ2-3,CASRARTSGEGDTQYF,TGTGCCAGCAGAGCCCGGACTAGCGGGGAGGGGGATACGCAGTATTTT
TRBV5-4,-,-,TRBJ2-3,CAYRGRTSTDTQYF,TGTGCGTATCGGGGGAGGACTAGCACAGATACGCAGTATTTT
TRBV7-9,few,-,TRBJ1-1,CASTAGGGAEWAEAFF,TGTGCCAGCACCGCCGGCGGAGGGGCAGAATGGGCTGAGGCTTTCTTT
TRBV10-3,-,-,TRBJ2-7,CAISMQGGNEQYF,TGTGCCATCAGCATGCAGGGGGGGAACGAGCAGTACTTC
TRBV7-8,-,TRBD1,TRBJ1-2,CASSLNLYTGGKDYGYTF,TGTGCCAGCAGCTTAAATCTCTATACAGGGGGCAAAGACTATGGCTACACCTTC